These T cell receptor beta chains were read from a single sample in a study of T cell responses to AZD1222 COVID-19 vaccine. The assay was immunoSEQ multiplex PCR, and TCRdb's table has in-frame clones only and misses some. The data show 96,000 or so clones, around 89% seen once. The sample in question was peripheral blood, obtained on day 0 of AZD1222 vaccination. These receptors came from an adult in good health. CDR3s include the opening cysteine and the closing phenylalanine or tryptophan. D genes are given only for firm matches. Rows give clone size only sometimes, using once, few, many, or a class for an expanded clone.

>-|16|-|TRBV3-1/TRBV3-2|TRBJ2-7
TGTGCCAGCAGCCAAGATTTTGGGACGGTGGCCTACGAGCAGTACTTC
CASSQDFGTVAYEQYF
>-|14|-|TRBV6-5|TRBJ1-2
TGTGCCAGCACCCTCCTACGGGGGAGCTATGGCTACACCTTC
CASTLLRGSYGYTF
>-|17|TRBD1|TRBV15|TRBJ1-3
TGTGCCACCAGCACACGACAGGGTTTAAGCTCTGGAAACACCATATATTTT
CATSTRQGLSSGNTIYF
>-|15|TRBD2|TRBV7-2|TRBJ2-1
TGTGCCAGCAGCTCCGTCCCACTAGCGAATAATGAGCAGTTCTTC
CASSSVPLANNEQFF
>-|17|-|TRBV19|TRBJ2-2
TGTGCCAGTAGGCCTCCCGAGGGGGTATCGAACACCGGGGAGCTGTTTTTT
CASRPPEGVSNTGELFF
>-|11|-|TRBV20-1|TRBJ2-5
TGCAGTGCTCCTAGTCTCCAGACCCAGTACTTC
CSAPSLQTQYF
>-|14|-|TRBV6-5|TRBJ1-1
TGTGCCAGCAGTTACTTCCAGTGGAACACTGAAGCTTTCTTT
CASSYFQWNTEAFF
>-|13|-|TRBV12-3/TRBV12-4|TRBJ1-2
TGTGCCAGCAGTTTAGGACGGATCTATGGCTACACCTTC
CASSLGRIYGYTF
>-|14|-|TRBV7-9|TRBJ2-5
TGTGCCAGCAGCTTATCACGGACCCAAGAGACCCAGTACTTC
CASSLSRTQETQYF
>-|16|-|TRBV5-6|TRBJ1-1
TGTGCTAGCAGCTTTCAGGCAGGGGATTTAGTCACTGAAGCTTTCTTT
CASSFQAGDLVTEAFF
>-|15|TRBD1|TRBV28|TRBJ1-3
TGTGCCAGCAGCGAGACAGGGGGCTCTGGAAACACCATATATTTT
CASSETGGSGNTIYF
>-|16|TRBD2|TRBV6-4|TRBJ2-2
TGTGCCAGCAGTGACTCACTAGCGGGGAACACCGGGGAGCTGTTTTTT
CASSDSLAGNTGELFF
>-|13|-|TRBV28|TRBJ1-1
TGTGCCAGCAGTGAACAGGGTCACACTGAAGCTTTCTTT
CASSEQGHTEAFF
>-|16|-|TRBV27|TRBJ1-1
TGTGCCAGCAGTTTATTGTTGAGAGGGAAGGTTGGTGAAGCTTTCTTT
CASSLLLRGKVGEAFF
>-|16|-|TRBV5-1|TRBJ2-5
TGCGCCAGCAGCTGGAACCAAGGGGGGAGCCAAGAGACCCAGTACTTC
CASSWNQGGSQETQYF
>few|16|-|TRBV5-5|TRBJ1-1
TGTGCCAGCAGCTTGATTACCGCTTACCCGGGCACTGAAGCTTTCTTT
CASSLITAYPGTEAFF
>once|13|-|TRBV5-1|TRBJ2-1
TGCGCCAGCAGGGACCCTAGGAACGATGAGCAGTTCTTC
CASRDPRNDEQFF
>once|13|-|TRBV28|TRBJ2-5
TGTGCCAGCATCGGAACAGGCGAGAGGACCCAGTACTTC
CASIGTGERTQYF
>-|15|TRBD1|TRBV2|TRBJ1-5
TGTGCCAGCAGCGAACGGGACAGTAGCAATCAGCCCCAGCATTTT
CASSERDSSNQPQHF
>-|12|-|TRBV19|TRBJ1-2
TGTGCCAGTAGTATAAGAAGCTATGGCTACACCTTC
CASSIRSYGYTF
>few|16|TRBD2|TRBV7-2|TRBJ2-1
TGTGCCAGCAGCTCGACACTAGCGGGGGGGCGCTATGAGCAGTTCTTC
CASSSTLAGGRYEQFF
>-|15|-|TRBV7-2|TRBJ1-5
TGTGCCAGCAGCATTACAGGGTATAGCAATCAGCCCCAGCATTTT
CASSITGYSNQPQHF
>-|11|-|TRBV24-1|TRBJ2-5
TGTGCCACCAGTGATTTGGAGACCCAGTACTTC
CATSDLETQYF
>-|15|TRBD2|TRBV5-1|TRBJ2-7
TGCGCCAGCAGCTTGGTCGCGACGGGGGGCTACGAGCAGTACTTC
CASSLVATGGYEQYF
>-|15|-|TRBV6-4|TRBJ1-4
TGTGCCAGCAGTGCCTCCGGGGGACTAAATGAAAAACTGTTTTTT
CASSASGGLNEKLFF
>-|19|-|TRBV4-1|TRBJ1-6
TGCGCCAGCAGCCAAGATTGGTCAGGGGCCGACTCATATAATTCACCCCTCCACTTT
CASSQDWSGADSYNSPLHF
>medium-sized|13|-|TRBV5-1|TRBJ1-2
TGCGCCAGCAGCTTGACAGGAAGGGATGGCTACACCTTC
CASSLTGRDGYTF
>-|14|TRBD1|TRBV15|TRBJ1-2
TGTGCCACCAGCGCGGGACAGGGGTCCCGCGGCTACACCTTC
CATSAGQGSRGYTF
>-|17|-|TRBV19|TRBJ1-5
TGTGCCAGTATCCCTAAGGCGGGGCGGCGTAGCAATCAGCCCCAGCATTTT
CASIPKAGRRSNQPQHF
>-|16|-|TRBV18|TRBJ1-1
TGTGCCAGCTCACCAATACAGGGAGGCGGCGGCACTGAAGCTTTCTTT
CASSPIQGGGGTEAFF
>-|12|-|TRBV30|TRBJ1-2
TGTGCCTGGAGTGTCCGGGTCAGTGGCTACACCTTC
CAWSVRVSGYTF
>once|16|-|TRBV9|TRBJ1-2
TGTGCCAGCAGCGTAGCCGGGGTATCTTTAGGCTATGGCTACACCTTC
CASSVAGVSLGYGYTF
>-|16|TRBD1|TRBV28|TRBJ1-1
TGTGCCAGCAGCCCAGCAACCGGGACAGGGAACACTGAAGCTTTCTTT
CASSPATGTGNTEAFF
>few|14|-|TRBV5-1|TRBJ1-2
TGCGCCAGCAGCTTGGGGCAGGGCCTAAGTGGCTACACCTTC
CASSLGQGLSGYTF
>-|16|TRBD1|TRBV7-8|TRBJ2-7
TGTGCCAGCAGCTTAAGACCGGGACAGGGGGCTTACGAGCAGTACTTC
CASSLRPGQGAYEQYF
>-|15|-|TRBV2|TRBJ2-3
TGTGCCAGCCCTGATGGCGGGTCCGTCACAGATACGCAGTATTTT
CASPDGGSVTDTQYF
>-|13|-|TRBV7-9|TRBJ2-7
TGTGCCAGCAGCCCCGGGAGCCCCTACGAGCAGTACTTC
CASSPGSPYEQYF
>-|14|TRBD1|TRBV6-5|TRBJ2-1
TGTGCCAGCAGCACAGGGGGCCCCTACAATGAGCAGTTCTTC
CASSTGGPYNEQFF
>-|13|TRBD1|TRBV25-1|TRBJ1-1
TGTGCCAGCAGACAGGGGGCGAACACTGAAGCTTTCTTT
CASRQGANTEAFF
>-|13|-|TRBV7-9|TRBJ1-3
TGTGCGTGGGGAGACCCGGCGGGTAACACCATATATTTT
CAWGDPAGNTIYF
>once|14|TRBD1|TRBV7-6|TRBJ1-1
TGTGCCAGCAGCCTAGGGACAGCCAACACTGAAGCTTTCTTT
CASSLGTANTEAFF
>-|14|TRBD2|TRBV7-8|TRBJ2-5
TGTGCCAGCAGCCCTACTAGCGGGGAGGAGACCCAGTACTTC
CASSPTSGEETQYF
>-|10|-|TRBV2|TRBJ2-5
TGTGCCAGCAGCCAAGAGACCCAGTACTTC
CASSQETQYF
>-|15|-|TRBV7-9|TRBJ2-7
TGTGCCAGCAGTCTTTTCATAGGGGCCTCCTACGAGCAGTACTTC
CASSLFIGASYEQYF
>-|14|TRBD1|TRBV3-1/TRBV3-2|TRBJ2-7
TGTGCCAGCAGCCAAGTAGGGGGCCCCTACGAGCAGTACTTC
CASSQVGGPYEQYF
>once|18|TRBD2|TRBV12-5|TRBJ2-7
TGTGCTAGTGGTTTGGGACTAGCGGGGGACCCGAGCTCCTACGAGCAGTACTTC
CASGLGLAGDPSSYEQYF
>-|13|-|TRBV18|TRBJ2-1
TGTGCCAGCTCACCGGCACACAACAATGAGCAGTTCTTC
CASSPAHNNEQFF
>-|13|-|TRBV11-2|TRBJ1-5
TGTGCCAGCAGCTTCAGGGAAAATCAGCCCCAGCATTTT
CASSFRENQPQHF
>few|15|-|TRBV9|TRBJ1-6
TGTGCCAGCAGCGTATGGGGCTGGGATAATTCACCCCTCCACTTT
CASSVWGWDNSPLHF
>few|14|TRBD1|TRBV5-6|TRBJ1-4
TGTGCCAGCAGCTTACAGGGGGTTAATGAAAAACTGTTTTTT
CASSLQGVNEKLFF
>-|16|TRBD2|TRBV10-1|TRBJ2-3
TGCGCCAGCAGTGAAGGAGCGGGGGCCCTCACAGATACGCAGTATTTT
CASSEGAGALTDTQYF
>-|16|TRBD2|TRBV7-2|TRBJ2-3
TGTGCCAGTTCCCATAGCGGGGGGGCGGGTGCAGATACGCAGTATTTT
CASSHSGGAGADTQYF
>-|16|TRBD2|TRBV7-8|TRBJ2-2
TGTGCCAGCAGCTTAATGAGCGGGGGGAACACCGGGGAGCTGTTTTTT
CASSLMSGGNTGELFF
>-|15|TRBD2|TRBV6-2/TRBV6-3|TRBJ2-1
TGTGCCAGCAGCCGTACTAGCGGGGGGGCCAATGAGCAGTTCTTC
CASSRTSGGANEQFF